The subject of this entry is one T cell receptor beta chain. CDR3 size: 14 residues. The V gene's germline CDR1 is GTSNPN and CDR2 SVGIG (reference sequence). With 5 bases removed from V and 3 bases from J, the gap between germline ends came to 13 bases. This sample is part of a study of blood T cell repertoires in COVID-19. Study background: Some COVID-19 samples were acute and others convalescent; all came from the United States, Italy and Spain.

TCRdb keeps only in-frame clones here, not all; method: immunoSEQ multiplex PCR. Among about 400,000 clones, approximately 91% were seen once, and the ten largest hold more than 2%. Sequencing was performed on PBMCs or T cells enriched from blood (not recorded which). The chain has TRBV30 and TRBJ1-4; D is unclear. The clonotype originates from a woman aged 40 to 50 with acute COVID-19. DNA of the CDR3: TGTGCCTGGGAGGAGGATCCGTCTAATGAAAAACTGTTTTTT. It specifies CAWEEDPSNEKLFF.